This TCR beta chain was observed in a study of read filtering for tumor transcriptome and immune sequencing. The study's findings and limits: Single-read clonotypes: roughly 80% of IR-seq clonotypes (about 4% of reads), about 70% of RNA-seq clonotypes (under 50% of reads). Without single-read clonotypes, shared clonotype proportions correlated more between IR-seq and RNA-seq. Compared with RNA-seq, IR-seq gave much higher clonotype depth and reliability.

Sampling of bone marrow took place during active disease in every patient. For this clonotype: Its antigen remains unknown.

Molecular barcoded adaptors covering alpha/delta and beta/gamma chains were used on approximately 400 ng RNA. MiXCR was run by TCRdb on the reads, yielding one entry per CDR3 protein. Of some 48,000 distinct CDR3 sequences listed, roughly 19% are singletons. Source material: a population of CD138-negative cells sorted from bone marrow. The source of this sequence is a donor at least 40 years old with multiple myeloma.

CDR3 sequence reads: CSARDLGQERRDPSGSTYNEQFF. The DNA of the CDR3 is TGCAGTGCTAGAGATTTGGGACAGGAGAGACGGGACCCTAGCGGGAGTACCTACAATGAGCAGTTCTTC. V and J are TRBV20-1 and TRBJ2-1, with 10 bases that match TRBD2. The length of the CDR3 is 23 residues. The germline gives CDR1 DFQATT, CDR2 SNEGSKA (reference sequence). The junction had 25 bases not matched to a gene; V was cut back by 0 bases and J by 2 bases.